Listed below are T cell receptor beta chains from one sample, sequenced in a study of neoadjuvant anti-PD-1 for oral cavity cancer. The data were produced by immunoSEQ multiplex PCR, yet TCRdb's version contains in-frame clones alone and is incomplete. There are tens of thousands of clones in the sample; over 70% occur only once, and approximately 3.6% lies in the top ten. The input for sequencing was PBMCs, taken before nivolumab (anti-PD-1) treatment. The receptors derive from a person between 40 and 85 years old with oral cavity squamous cell carcinoma. Each CDR3 is given with its conserved first and last residue. The D gene is left open where the match is weak. Rows give clone size only sometimes, using once, few, many, or a class for an expanded clone.

V	size	D	J	CDR3	DNA
TRBV6-6	-	-	TRBJ1-2	CASSTSALRGGYTF	TGTGCCAGCAGTACCTCGGCCCTTCGAGGTGGCTACACCTTC
TRBV5-1	-	TRBD1	TRBJ2-1	CASRDSPSHEQFF	TGCGCCAGCCGGGACAGTCCGAGTCATGAGCAGTTCTTC
TRBV7-3	-	-	TRBJ2-3	CASSFSAFSTDTQYF	TGTGCCAGCAGCTTCAGCGCTTTTAGCACAGATACGCAGTATTTT
TRBV25-1	-	-	TRBJ2-7	CASSGHQEQYF	TGTGCCAGCAGTGGCCACCAAGAGCAGTACTTC
TRBV18	-	-	TRBJ1-1	CASSPDPNTEAFF	TGTGCCAGCTCACCAGACCCGAACACTGAAGCTTTCTTT
TRBV9	-	TRBD1	TRBJ1-1	CASSVQGATEAFF	TGTGCCAGCAGCGTCCAGGGGGCGACCGAAGCTTTCTTT
TRBV2	-	-	TRBJ2-2	CASYRETGELFF	TGTGCCAGTTACAGGGAAACCGGGGAGCTGTTTTTT
TRBV27	-	TRBD1	TRBJ2-7	CAISRDRGRDEQYF	TGTGCCATCAGCCGGGACAGGGGAAGAGACGAGCAGTACTTC
TRBV4-2	-	TRBD1	TRBJ2-5	CASSRQGSQETQYF	TGTGCCAGCAGCCGACAGGGGAGCCAAGAGACCCAGTACTTC
TRBV29-1	-	-	TRBJ1-2	CSAEGDNSYTF	TGCAGCGCTGAGGGGGATAACAGCTACACCTTC
TRBV7-6	-	TRBD1	TRBJ2-3	CASSSGQGTDTQYF	TGTGCCAGCAGCAGTGGACAGGGTACGGATACGCAGTATTTT
TRBV4-1	once	-	TRBJ1-1	CASSQGQGTYTEAFF	TGCGCCAGCAGCCAAGGTCAGGGGACGTACACTGAAGCTTTCTTT
TRBV5-8	-	-	TRBJ1-1	CASSLRRSKTEAFF	TGTGCCAGCAGCTTACGGAGGTCTAAAACTGAAGCTTTCTTT
TRBV7-9	-	-	TRBJ1-2	CASSADSYGYTF	TGTGCCAGCAGCGCCGACAGTTATGGCTACACCTTC
TRBV6-4	-	-	TRBJ1-4	CASSERGDMGEKLFF	TGTGCCAGCAGTGAGAGAGGGGACATGGGTGAAAAACTGTTTTTT
TRBV4-2	-	-	TRBJ1-2	CASSQARGFGYTF	TGTGCCAGCAGCCAAGCACGGGGCTTTGGCTACACCTTC
TRBV15	-	-	TRBJ1-1	CATSRPAEGNTEAFF	TGTGCCACCAGCAGACCGGCGGAGGGGAACACTGAAGCTTTCTTT
TRBV15	few	TRBD1	TRBJ2-7	CATSGTGTGKKQYF	TGTGCCACCAGCGGGACCGGGACAGGCAAAAAGCAGTACTTC
TRBV28	-	TRBD2	TRBJ2-1	CASSFFSGRYNEQFF	TGTGCCAGCAGTTTTTTTAGCGGGAGGTACAATGAGCAGTTCTTC
TRBV10-1	-	TRBD2	TRBJ2-1	CASSHAGGRGEQFF	TGCGCCAGCAGTCACGCGGGAGGAAGGGGTGAGCAGTTCTTC
TRBV5-8	-	-	TRBJ2-3	CASRDFGTQYF	TGTGCCAGCAGGGACTTCGGTACGCAGTATTTT
TRBV7-9	few	TRBD1	TRBJ1-2	CASSLAGQGDGYTF	TGTGCCAGCAGCTTAGCTGGACAGGGGGATGGCTACACCTTC
TRBV5-6	few	TRBD1	TRBJ2-3	CASSLRTGVSADTQYF	TGTGCCAGCAGCTTGCGGACAGGGGTGAGCGCAGATACGCAGTATTTT
TRBV27	once	TRBD1	TRBJ2-7	CASSSTPGQGAAEQYF	TGTGCCAGCAGTTCCACCCCGGGACAGGGTGCGGCCGAGCAGTACTTC
TRBV2	-	-	TRBJ2-1	CASSEIAGPYNEQFF	TGTGCCAGCAGTGAGATTGCGGGGCCTTACAATGAGCAGTTCTTC
TRBV28	-	TRBD2	TRBJ2-7	CASSLTGTSGEQYF	TGTGCCAGCAGTTTAACCGGGACTAGCGGCGAGCAGTACTTC
TRBV30	-	-	TRBJ2-2	CAWYTGNTGELFF	TGTGCCTGGTATACAGGAAACACCGGGGAGCTGTTTTTT
TRBV30	-	-	TRBJ1-4	CAWRELRGGNEKLFF	TGTGCCTGGAGGGAACTTAGGGGGGGTAATGAAAAACTGTTTTTT
TRBV2	few	-	TRBJ1-3	CASRRQSGNTIYF	TGTGCCAGCAGACGTCAATCTGGAAACACCATATATTTT
TRBV10-3	-	-	TRBJ1-3	CAISATNGNTIYF	TGTGCCATCAGCGCAACAAACGGAAACACCATATATTTT
TRBV9	few	TRBD2	TRBJ2-2	CASSVLAGNTGELFF	TGTGCCAGCAGCGTTCTAGCGGGGAACACCGGGGAGCTGTTTTTT
TRBV19	few	TRBD1	TRBJ1-1	CASSIRGLAEAFF	TGTGCCAGTAGTATCAGGGGGCTCGCTGAAGCTTTCTTT
TRBV5-1	-	TRBD1	TRBJ1-2	CASSLTGEAGYTF	TGCGCCAGCAGCTTAACAGGGGAGGCTGGCTACACCTTC
TRBV9	few	TRBD1	TRBJ1-2	CASSVTDRQGASGYTF	TGTGCCAGCAGCGTAACCGATCGGCAGGGGGCGTCGGGCTACACCTTC
TRBV28	-	TRBD2	TRBJ2-7	CASSLGGSPSYEQYF	TGTGCCAGCAGTTTGGGCGGGAGCCCTTCCTACGAGCAGTACTTC
TRBV20-1	-	-	TRBJ2-7	CSALPGYEQYF	TGCAGTGCACTCCCCGGATACGAGCAGTACTTC
TRBV6-5	-	TRBD1	TRBJ1-1	CASSYSRTGDTEAFF	TGTGCCAGCAGTTACTCAAGGACAGGGGACACTGAAGCTTTCTTT
TRBV15	-	TRBD2	TRBJ2-1	CATSRSGTSGGEQFF	TGTGCCACCAGCAGATCAGGGACTAGCGGCGGTGAGCAGTTCTTC
TRBV19	few	-	TRBJ1-2	CASSGSREFDYGYTF	TGTGCCAGTAGTGGCTCGCGGGAGTTTGACTATGGCTACACCTTC
TRBV27	once	-	TRBJ2-3	CASRQGYTQYF	TGTGCCAGCCGCCAGGGATATACGCAGTATTTT
TRBV11-2	-	TRBD2	TRBJ2-7	CASSLNSGRYEQYF	TGTGCCAGCAGCTTAAACAGCGGGAGGTACGAGCAGTACTTC
TRBV2	-	TRBD2	TRBJ2-4	CASRAWEGSAKNIQYF	TGTGCCAGCAGGGCCTGGGAGGGTAGCGCCAAAAACATTCAGTACTTC
TRBV5-4	-	-	TRBJ2-2	CASSVGRSTGELFF	TGTGCCAGCAGCGTCGGCCGCAGCACCGGGGAGCTGTTTTTT
TRBV2	-	-	TRBJ1-3	CASSPGTGGNTIYF	TGTGCCAGCAGTCCAGGGACGGGCGGAAACACCATATATTTT
TRBV10-3	-	TRBD2	TRBJ2-1	CAAGLAGASYNEQFF	TGTGCCGCAGGACTAGCGGGAGCCTCCTACAATGAGCAGTTCTTC
TRBV29-1	-	-	TRBJ1-3	CSVHWASSGNTIYF	TGCAGCGTACACTGGGCGAGCTCTGGAAACACCATATATTTT
TRBV7-2	-	-	TRBJ1-5	CASSQAMVLSQPQHF	TGTGCCAGCAGCCAGGCGATGGTATTAAGCCAGCCCCAGCATTTT
TRBV5-6	-	-	TRBJ1-4	CASSPRTGSNEKLFF	TGTGCCAGCAGCCCAAGAACAGGGTCTAATGAAAAACTGTTTTTT
TRBV5-1	-	-	TRBJ2-1	CASSLAPAGPDYNEQFF	TGCGCCAGCAGCTTGGCCCCAGCGGGCCCGGACTACAATGAGCAGTTCTTC
TRBV6-5	-	TRBD1	TRBJ1-2	CASSRDRGYGYTF	TGTGCCAGCAGTCGGGACAGGGGCTATGGCTACACCTTC
TRBV11-2	-	-	TRBJ2-5	CASSFAGEETQYF	TGTGCCAGCAGCTTCGCAGGGGAAGAGACCCAGTACTTC
TRBV4-1	-	TRBD1	TRBJ2-7	CASSPPPGQLAYEQYF	TGCGCCAGCAGCCCACCGCCGGGACAGTTAGCCTACGAGCAGTACTTC
TRBV5-1	-	TRBD2	TRBJ2-2	CASSLRGLPNTGELFF	TGCGCCAGCAGCTTAAGGGGACTACCGAACACCGGGGAGCTGTTTTTT
TRBV4-1	-	TRBD1	TRBJ1-2	CASSPGGYGYTF	TGCGCCAGCAGCCCAGGGGGGTATGGCTACACCTTC
TRBV23-1	few	-	TRBJ1-1	CASSPGRLNTEAFF	TGCGCCAGCAGTCCGGGACGGTTGAACACTGAAGCTTTCTTT
TRBV28	-	-	TRBJ2-1	CASSQRTLTYHNEQFF	TGTGCCAGCAGCCAAAGGACCCTAACTTACCACAATGAGCAGTTCTTC
TRBV19	-	TRBD1	TRBJ1-5	CASSTQGQGGNQPQHF	TGTGCCAGTAGTACCCAGGGACAGGGCGGTAATCAGCCCCAGCATTTT
TRBV5-1	-	TRBD1	TRBJ2-5	CASSFSGTGRRETQYF	TGCGCCAGCAGCTTTTCCGGGACAGGGAGGCGAGAGACCCAGTACTTC